What follows are 28 T cell receptor beta chains derived from one specimen sequenced in a study of tumor-infiltrating lymphocytes in primary liver carcinoma. Constant-region priming of around 530 ng total RNA yielded TCR beta cDNA. Nested multiplex PCR, run for three rounds with slightly modified ARM-PCR, yielded TCR beta libraries. The two initial PCR rounds, approximately 10 cycles each, used TRBV1-TRBV30 forward and C-beta reverse primers. One entry per CDR3 protein results from TCRdb running MiXCR on the multiplex PCR reads. Among approximately 340,000 distinct CDR3 sequences listed, about two thirds were seen once. Blood RNA originated from unsorted whole blood, with germline DNA additionally extracted. Material: peripheral blood. The source of these receptors is a man in his forties or fifties with primary liver carcinoma and hepatitis B virus infection.

A note on this clonotype: A read error may be the cause here, since a much bigger clone is one base away. The rearrangement uses TRBV4-1 and TRBJ2-3; 11 nucleotides align to TRBD2. The CDR3 extends over 15 amino acids. The J segment lost 6 bases and the V segment lost 10 bases, leaving 12 bases of the junction unmatched. Germline loops: CDR1 MGHRA, CDR2 YSYEKL. The CDR3 spells CANTSLAGASDTQYF. CDR3 in DNA: TGCGCCAACACATCACTAGCGGGAGCTTCCGATACGCAGTATTTT.

For this clonotype: This may be a read error: a much more frequent sequence differs by one nucleotide. The chain has TRBV6-6 and TRBJ2-6, with unresolved D. Germline-derived CDR1 and CDR2 are MNHNY and SVGAGI (reference sequence). This CDR3 spans 15 amino acids. For the CDR3, the DNA is TGTACCAGCAGTTGGGTGGATTCTGGGGCCAACGTCCTGACTTTC. This sequence encodes CTSSWVDSGANVLTF.

Note on this clonotype: One base away lies a much larger clone, so this may be a sequencing read error. V gene TRBV10-3 combines with J gene TRBJ1-2, with D tentatively TRBD1 (6 bases). Germline-derived CDR1 and CDR2 are ENHRY and SYGVKD. This CDR3 is built from 14 residues. CDR3 in amino acids: CAISGGGQNYGYSF. The CDR3 nucleotides read TGTGCCATCAGTGGGGGGGGCCAGAACTATGGCTACTCCTTC.

In this sample, this clonotype turned up many times. The gene calls are TRBV12-3 or TRBV12-4 and TRBJ1-1, with D maybe TRBD1 (5 bases). V lost 6 bases, J lost 7 bases, and 15 bases lay in between. The CDR3 has 13 residues. CDR3 sequence reads: CASRTSYRSEAFF. The CDR3, as DNA: TGTGCCAGCAGGACCTCTTACAGGAGTGAAGCTTTCTTT.

This clonotype was seen more than once but under ten times. The V gene is TRBV7-9, the J gene TRBJ2-1; 11 positions match TRBD1. The CDR3 sequence is 19 residues long. The V gene end was trimmed by 3 bases and the J gene end by 0 bases; junction bases not matched to a gene: 10. Germline CDR1 is SEHNR and CDR2 is FQNEAQ (reference sequence). This CDR3 is CASSFRTGGAASSYNEQFF. The CDR3 DNA reads TGTGCCAGCAGCTTCCGGACAGGGGGCGCCGCCAGCTCCTACAATGAGCAGTTCTTC.

To note about this clonotype: At one boundary the junction diverges from the germline segment, which might be a read error. The DNA of the CDR3 is TGTGCCAACAGCTTAGGCAATGGAACCTACAATGAGCAGTTCTTC. Its protein product is CANSLGNGTYNEQFF. The chain carries TRBV7-8 and TRBJ2-1; D unresolved. This CDR3 spans 15 amino acids. Per germline, CDR1 SGHVS and CDR2 FQNEAQ.

The chain couples TRBV9 to TRBJ2-7, with TRBD1 matching 7 bases. Germline trimming cut 4 bases from V and 7 bases from J; bases unmatched to any gene: 14. CDR3 length: 15 amino acids. CDR1 SGDLS and CDR2 YYNGEE come from the germline V gene. DNA for the CDR3: TGTGCCAGCAGCCGTTCTACCCGGACAGGAGGAGAGCAGTACTTC. It specifies CASSRSTRTGGEQYF.

For this clonotype: A much larger clone differs by one base, so this may be a read error. This sequence joins TRBV10-3 and TRBJ2-7; TRBD1 might be the D (6 bases). Germline V gene sequence: CDR1 ENHRY, CDR2 SYGVKD. The CDR3 covers 12 residues. This chain's CDR3 is CAIRDSPYGQYF. As DNA, the CDR3 is TGTGCCATCAGGGACAGTCCCTACGGGCAGTACTTC.

This clonotype has ten or more counts. The rearrangement uses TRBV10-3 and TRBJ2-3; no clear D gene. This CDR3 contains 12 residues. The germline V gene has CDR1 ENHRY and CDR2 SYGVKD. With 6 bases removed from V and 6 bases from J, the gap between germline ends came to 10 bases. DNA for the CDR3: TGTGCCATCAGGAAAGAGCCGGATACGCAGTATTTT. Translated, it gives CAIRKEPDTQYF.

In the case of this clonotype: An end of the junction differs from the germline gene, which may be a read error. The chain links TRBV11-2 to TRBJ2-1, with 13 bases fitting TRBD2. Germline V CDR1 and CDR2: SGHAT, FQNNGV. This CDR3 is 16 amino acids long. The CDR3 spells CASSLLGLAGDHEQFF. CDR3 DNA sequence: TGTGCGAGCAGCTTGTTAGGACTAGCGGGAGACCATGAGCAATTCTTC.

This chain links TRBV4-2 with TRBJ1-3; TRBD1 is a possible D gene (5 bases). V lost 6 bases and J lost 1, with 13 bases in between. Germline values: CDR1 LGHNA, CDR2 YNFKEQ. This CDR3 has 15 residues. CDR3 bases: TGTGCCAGCAGTGTCCAGACAGTATCTGGAAACACCATATATTTT. Translated: CASSVQTVSGNTIYF.

A word on this clonotype: An end of the junction differs from the germline gene, which may be a read error. The chain is built from TRBV28 and TRBJ2-1, with D perhaps TRBD1 (6 bases). Germline assignment: CDR1 MDHEN and CDR2 SYDVKM. The CDR3 is 16 amino acids. CDR3 nucleotide sequence: TGTGCCAGTAGTTCCCCAACAGGGCAGGATCGCAATGAGCAGTTCTTC. Amino acids: CASSSPTGQDRNEQFF.

Regarding this clonotype: As the CDR3 is not closed by the conserved phenylalanine or tryptophan, this likely results from a read error. This sequence joins TRBV30 and TRBJ1-1, with 8 bases lining up with TRBD1. In germline, CDR1 is GTSNPN, CDR2 SVGIG (reference sequence). There are 14 residues in the CDR3. Germline trimming cut 2 bases from V and 2 bases from J; bases unmatched to any gene: 4. DNA of the CDR3: TGTGCCTGGAGTCCCGGACAGGGAAACACTGAAGCTTTCTTA. It yields the protein CAWSPGQGNTEAFL.

This clonotype was picked up a small number of times. It may be a read error: a sequence one base away is much more abundant. No conserved phenylalanine or tryptophan ends this CDR3, so it is likely a read error. J is TRBJ1-1 and V is TRBV4-2; tentative D call: TRBD1 (5 bases). V gave up 0 bases and J gave up 5 bases, with 13 bases separating them. The germline CDR1 and CDR2 sequences are LGHNA and YNFKEQ. The CDR3 extends over 15 amino acids. CDR3 coding DNA: TGTGCCAGCAGCCAAGATCACACAGGAGTTACTGAAGCTTTCTCT. Translated: CASSQDHTGVTEAFS.

Many counts were recorded for this clonotype. This rearrangement joins TRBV6-6 to TRBJ2-1, with TRBD2 matching over 9 bases. The CDR3 consists of 17 residues. Looked up from germline, CDR1 is MNHNY and CDR2 is SVGAGI (reference sequence). V gave up 2 bases and J gave up 2 bases; unmatched junction bases: 7. The CDR3 protein is CASSYLGQREAYNEQFF. For the CDR3, the DNA is TGTGCCAGCAGTTACCTCGGTCAGCGGGAGGCCTACAATGAGCAGTTCTTC.

This clonotype was observed many times. The chain uses TRBV29-1 and TRBJ1-2, with 7 positions matching TRBD1. Germline CDR1 reads SQVTM; CDR2 reads ANQGSEA. J was trimmed by 8 bases and V by 2 bases; bases with no gene match: 5. The CDR3 contains 12 residues. Written as DNA, the CDR3 is TGCAGCGTTGAATGGGCAGGGGGGGGCTACACCTTC. It encodes CSVEWAGGGYTF.

About this clonotype: This could be a read error, since a much larger clone is one nucleotide away. This chain links TRBV6-5 with TRBJ1-2; D is ambiguous. Trimming shortened V by 11 bases and J by 4 bases, and 17 bases separated the two germline ends. The CDR3 extends over 13 amino acids. Germline V gene data show CDR1 as MNHEY and CDR2 as SVGAGI. DNA of the CDR3: TGTGCCGTCCCTGGAGGGCACTCCTATGGCTACACCTTC. It yields the protein CAVPGGHSYGYTF.

As for this clonotype: A single base separates this from a much larger clone, so it may be a read error. V usage is TRBV6-1 and J usage is TRBJ1-3; 7 nucleotides align to TRBD1. This CDR3 is 17 amino acids long. Germline V CDR1 and CDR2: MNHNS, SASEGT. In nucleotides, the CDR3 is TGTGTCAGCAGTGAACCGGGACAGTCATTCTCTGGAAACACCATATATTTT. It is translated as CVSSEPGQSFSGNTIYF.

The chain couples TRBV7-8 to TRBJ1-6, with a tentative D call TRBD1 (6 bases). Germline-derived CDR1 and CDR2 are SGHVS and FQNEAQ. This CDR3 is 16 amino acids long. V was pared by 5 bases and J by 8 bases, with 19 bases between. The DNA for the CDR3 is TGTGCCAGCAGCCCCACGAGGCCAGGGGCTTATTCACCCCTCCACTTT. This translates into CASSPTRPGAYSPLHF.

As for this clonotype: The CDR3 does not close with the conserved phenylalanine or tryptophan, likely indicating a read error. V gene TRBV11-3 combines with J gene TRBJ2-2; 11 nucleotides agree with TRBD2. Germline lookup yields CDR1 SGHNT and CDR2 YENEEA. CDR3 length equals 17 residues. The CDR3 DNA reads TGTGCCAGCAGTTTAGGTGGACTAGCGGGTCGGGCCGGGGAGCTGTTTCTT. Its translation: CASSLGGLAGRAGELFL.

The V gene is TRBV6-5, the J gene TRBJ2-7; possibly TRBD2 for D (5 bases). V lost 0 bases, J lost 3 bases, and 9 bases lay in between. The CDR3 loop spans 14 amino acids. Per germline, CDR1 MNHEY and CDR2 SVGAGI. Here the CDR3 reads CASSYSRALYEQYF. For the CDR3, the DNA is TGTGCCAGCAGTTACTCGAGGGCTCTCTACGAGCAGTACTTC.

The chain couples TRBV6-5 to TRBJ1-4, with D possibly TRBD1 on 5 matching bases. CDR1 MNHEY and CDR2 SVGAGI come from the germline V gene. Trimming cost V 9 bases and J 3 bases, with 17 bases left between them. CDR3 length: 15 residues. The CDR3 loop is CASTIYQGSNEKLFF. CDR3 sequence (DNA): TGTGCCAGTACCATATACCAGGGTTCTAATGAAAAACTGTTTTTT.

This clonotype was counted a single time. A much larger clone differs from this one at a single base, so this may be a read error. The CDR3 here is CASRSRVGNQPQHF. For the CDR3, the DNA is TGTGCCAGCAGAAGCCGGGTTGGCAATCAGCCCCAGCATTTT. The chain couples TRBV13 to TRBJ1-5; D uncertain. The germline V gene has CDR1 PRHDT and CDR2 FYEKMQ (reference sequence). This CDR3 is built from 14 residues. Trimming removed 6 bases at V and 2 bases at J, with 11 bases between. Full variable domain (missing parts from reference TRBV13 and TRBJ1-5): AAGVIQSPRHLIKEKRETATLKCYPIPRHDTVYWYQQGPGQDPQFLISFYEKMQSDKGSIPDRFSAQQFSDYHSELNMSSLELGDSALYFCASRSRVGNQPQHFGDGTRLSIL.

As regards this clonotype: This may come from a read error, since a much larger clone is one base off. For the CDR3, the DNA is TGTGTCTGGACAGGGTACACTGAAGCTTTCTTT. It codes for CVWTGYTEAFF. The chain combines TRBV30 with TRBJ1-1, with 8 bases aligning to TRBD1. Germline V gene sequence: CDR1 GTSNPN, CDR2 SVGIG (reference sequence). CDR3 size: 11 residues.

The gene calls are TRBV11-2 and TRBJ2-1; possibly TRBD2 for D (5 bases). The V end lost 5 bases, the J end lost 14 bases, and 31 bases lay between the germline ends. The CDR3 consists of 17 residues. Germline V gene lookup returns CDR1 SGHAT and CDR2 FQNNGV. The CDR3 nucleotides are TGTGCCAGCAGCCCCGGTCGAGGGAAGACACCCTACAATGAAAAGTTCTTC. Residues: CASSPGRGKTPYNEKFF.

The sample holds a few counts of this clonotype. The V call is TRBV10-1, the J call TRBJ2-5, with TRBD2 matching over 13 bases. The CDR3 loop spans 17 amino acids. CDR1 is WNHNN and CDR2 is SYGVQD in the germline V gene (reference sequence). Unmatched junction bases numbered 7, after V lost 5 bases and J lost 1 base. CDR3 amino acids: CASSKGLAGRSQETQYF. DNA of the CDR3: TGCGCCAGCAGTAAGGGACTAGCGGGACGATCCCAAGAGACCCAGTACTTC.

Note on this clonotype: The junction differs from germline at one of its ends, possibly a read error. V gene TRBV11-2 combines with J gene TRBJ2-7; D call uncertain. This CDR3 region has 11 residues. Germline V gene data show CDR1 as SGHAT and CDR2 as FQNNGV. CDR3 sequence reads: CASDGYHEQYF. In DNA, the CDR3 is TGCGCCAGCGATGGTTACCACGAGCAGTACTTC.

This clonotype was recorded once. Germline is not matched at one junction end, which may reflect a read error. This chain joins TRBV11-3 and TRBJ2-1; 7 bases are shared with TRBD1. Germline CDR1 and CDR2: SGHNT and YENEEA. This CDR3 spans 15 amino acids. As DNA, the CDR3 is TGTGCCTGCAGCTCCAGACAGGGTGTAGGCAATGAGCAGTTCTTC. Amino acid sequence: CACSSRQGVGNEQFF.